Following are 4 T cell receptor delta chains from one sample sequenced in a study of human gamma delta and Vdelta1 T cells. For these receptors, no antigen is known. TCRdb reanalyzed the PCR reads using CATT. The profile shows several thousand delta-chain clones, over 30% of them singletons. The sample taken for sequencing was Vdelta1 gamma-delta T cells from blood grown in culture (DOT cells). These receptors were collected from a human donor in good health.

Concerning this clone: A much larger clonotype is one base distant, so this may be a read error. The sample carries other DNA sequences with the same CDR3. The chain has TRDV1 and TRDJ1; 9 bases align to TRDD3. Looked up from germline, CDR1 is TSWWSYY and CDR2 is QGS. The CDR3 covers 25 residues. In nucleotides, the CDR3 is TGCGCTCTTGGGGAAGAGGAGATGCTCCTACGTACCCCCGAGTACTGGGGGACCCACACCGATAAACTCATCTTT. It yields the protein CALGEEEMLLRTPEYWGTHTDKLIF.

In its sample, this clone was seen a few times. V usage is TRDV1 and J usage is TRDJ1; D gene ambiguous. The CDR3 extends over 16 amino acids. Per germline, CDR1 TSWWSYY and CDR2 QGS. V was clipped by 0 bases and J by 0 bases, with 11 bases between them. The CDR3, as DNA: TGTGCTCTTGGGGAACTTTCCCCCGGCTACACCGATAAACTCATCTTT. This codes for CALGELSPGYTDKLIF.

V usage is TRDV1 and J usage is TRDJ1, with a possible D match to TRDD3 (5 bases). Germline loops: CDR1 TSWWSYY, CDR2 QGS. The CDR3 extends over 19 amino acids. The ends were cut back, 2 bases at V and 4 bases at J, with 26 bases in the middle. The CDR3 DNA sequence: TGTGCTCTTGGGGAAGCTGGGATTAGAAGACCAGCCCTAGGCGATAAACTCATCTTT. Protein sequence: CALGEAGIRRPALGDKLIF.

Points on this clone: A much larger clone sits a single nucleotide away, making a read error possible. This sample also contains other DNA sequences that code for the same CDR3. The V call is TRDV1, the J call TRDJ1; TRDD3 agrees at 7 bases. CDR3 length equals 21 residues. Germline CDR1 is TSWWSYY and CDR2 is QGS. V was pared by 4 bases and J by 4 bases, with 27 bases of the junction left unmatched. CDR3 residues: CALGAQRLGIGWEYGLDKLIF. DNA of the CDR3: TGTGCTCTTGGGGCCCAGCGACTGGGGATCGGCTGGGAATACGGTCTCGATAAACTCATCTTT.